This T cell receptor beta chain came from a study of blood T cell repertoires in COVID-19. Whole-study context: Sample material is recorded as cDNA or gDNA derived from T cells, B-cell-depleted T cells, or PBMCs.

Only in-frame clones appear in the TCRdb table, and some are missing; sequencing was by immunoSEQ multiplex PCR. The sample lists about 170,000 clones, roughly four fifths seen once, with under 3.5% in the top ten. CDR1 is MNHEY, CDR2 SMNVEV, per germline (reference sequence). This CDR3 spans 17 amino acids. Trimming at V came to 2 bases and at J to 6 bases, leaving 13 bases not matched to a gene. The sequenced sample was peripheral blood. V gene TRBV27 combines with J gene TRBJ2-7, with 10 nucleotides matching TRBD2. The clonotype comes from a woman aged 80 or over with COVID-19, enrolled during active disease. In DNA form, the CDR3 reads TGTGCCAGCAGTTTAAGCGGGGGGGGCCTTGGGGTGGTCGAGCAGTACTTC. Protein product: CASSLSGGGLGVVEQYF.